This T cell receptor (beta chain) was found in a study of blood T cell repertoires in COVID-19. The CDR3 consists of 19 residues. TCRdb's table, derived via immunoSEQ multiplex PCR, lists solely in-frame clones and lacks some. The data contain tens of thousands of clones, approximately 83% of them singletons. Material: peripheral blood. The clonotype comes from a man older than 75 with active or convalescent COVID-19. The chain has TRBV21-1 and TRBJ1-3; the table's D call, TRBD1, was not checked against the DNA. TRBV21-1 is recorded as a pseudogene. The CDR3 region has the DNA TGTGCCAGCAGGCCCCCGGTCCAGGGCCTTCCGAGCTCTGGAAACACCATATATTTT. Translated, it gives CASRPPVQGLPSSGNTIYF.